The clone carrying this TCR beta chain was detected ten times or more. What it binds is not known. This sample is drawn from a study of CD8 T cells in ankylosing spondylitis. Study outcomes and limitations: In ankylosing spondylitis blood, a motif of roughly eight highly homologous TCR beta variants appeared characteristic.

A quantitative 5'-RACE method, one with molecular barcodes, was used to make TCR beta libraries. TCRdb itself ran the 5' RACE reads through MiXCR, one entry per CDR3 protein. This repertoire shows about 190,000 distinct CDR3 sequences, roughly 13% found once; its top ten account for 11%. The CDR3 consists of 15 residues. Germline V lookup: CDR1 LNHDA, CDR2 SQIVND (reference sequence). Trimming left V 3 bases short and J 4 bases short, with 16 bases between. This clonotype was obtained from a female donor with ankylosing spondylitis or in good health (not recorded which). The gene calls are TRBV19 and TRBJ2-7, with D possibly TRBD2 on 5 matching bases. Sequencing input: blood, either unsorted or a sorted T cell fraction (not recorded which). Here the CDR3 DNA reads TGTGCCAGTAGTATTATGATGGGAGTACAGTACGAGCAGTACTTC. Its protein product is CASSIMMGVQYEQYF.